Included here is one T cell receptor beta chain sequence, with context. No antigen is known for it. The source of the sample is a study of T-cell memory formation after mild COVID-19. Study results and limitations: Prior to infection, memory already included some responding clones, suggesting cross-reactive memory joined.

V lost 1 base, J lost 4 bases, and 19 bases lay in between. CDR1 is LNHNV, CDR2 YYDKDF, per germline (reference sequence). This CDR3 comprises 18 residues. MiXCR, applied by TCRdb to the 5' RACE reads, yields one record per CDR3 protein. In the table there are approximately 350,000 distinct CDR3 sequences, approximately 14% of which are singletons. The genes are TRBV15 and TRBJ2-2; a possible D gene is TRBD1 (6 bases). What was sequenced was PBMCs or a T cell subset sorted from them (not recorded which). The origin of this receptor is a man younger than 35 who had mild COVID-19 (a few samples of this study predate the infection). Cell type and time point are not known. The CDR3 loop reads CATSRVLHIAGVTGELFF. In DNA, the CDR3 is TGTGCCACCAGCAGAGTCCTTCATATCGCAGGGGTCACCGGGGAGCTGTTTTTT.